Following are 23 T cell receptor beta chains from one sample sequenced in a study of T cells in Graves' hyperthyroidism and ophthalmopathy. Amplification of TCR beta CDR3 regions used RNA as the template. With the HTBI primer set, the TCR CDR3 went through a first round of RT-PCR. TCRdb reprocessed the multiplex PCR reads with MiXCR, giving one entry per CDR3 protein. The sample carries around 500,000 distinct CDR3 sequences, under 15% recorded once. The sequencing input was blood. The receptors originated from a woman younger than 35 with Graves' hyperthyroidism.

This clonotype was seen at least ten times. The chain has TRBV2 and TRBJ2-7; D gene ambiguous. Germline V gives CDR1 SNHLY, CDR2 FYNNEI. Trimming took 1 base from V and 6 from J, leaving 16 bases between them. The CDR3 runs to 15 residues. The CDR3: CASSEGPPPRSEQYF. The CDR3 DNA sequence: TGTGCCAGCAGTGAAGGTCCGCCCCCAAGATCCGAGCAGTACTTC.

The sample holds many counts of this clonotype. The V call is TRBV18, the J call TRBJ2-1, with TRBD2 matching over 7 bases. Trimming took 2 bases from V and 8 from J; bases not matched to a gene: 12. CDR3 length equals 16 residues. Germline V gene data show CDR1 as KGHSH and CDR2 as LQKENI. The CDR3, as DNA: TGTGCCAGCTCACCATATCCAGCGCGGGGAGGGGATGAGCAGTTCTTC. Protein sequence: CASSPYPARGGDEQFF.

This clonotype was recorded at least ten times. This chain links TRBV7-3 with TRBJ2-7; maybe TRBD1 (6 bases). Between the trimmed V and J ends, which lost 5 bases and 0 bases, there was a span of 11 bases. This CDR3 region has 14 residues. CDR1 and CDR2 from the germline V gene are SGHTA and FQGTGA. CDR3 sequence reads: CASSPRTDSYEQYF. In DNA form, the CDR3 reads TGTGCCAGCAGCCCCCGGACAGACTCCTACGAGCAGTACTTC.

Comments on this clonotype: One base away lies a much larger clone, so this may be a sequencing read error. V usage is TRBV6-1 and J usage is TRBJ2-6; D not certain. The CDR3 spans 15 residues. The germline V gene has CDR1 MNHNS and CDR2 SASEGT. With 4 bases removed from V and 2 bases from J, the gap between germline ends came to 9 bases. The CDR3 DNA reads as TGTGCCAGCAGTGTTTGCAGACCTGGGGCCAACGTCCTGACTTTC. This sequence encodes CASSVCRPGANVLTF.

This clonotype was counted only a few times. The rearrangement joins TRBV29-1 to TRBJ2-5, with unresolved D. V lost 4 bases, J lost 3 bases, and 9 bases lay in between. This CDR3 has 12 residues. Per germline, CDR1 SQVTM and CDR2 ANQGSEA. CDR3 coding DNA: TGCAGCGTTGGTTTCAGAGAAGAGACCCAGTACTTC. Translating gives CSVGFREETQYF.

This clonotype has a count of ten or more. The chain couples TRBV9 to TRBJ2-1; 13 nucleotides align to TRBD2. In germline, CDR1 is SGDLS, CDR2 YYNGEE. V shed 4 bases and J 5 bases; nucleotides not matched to a gene: 6. The CDR3 runs to 16 residues. CDR3 region: CASSPRLAGGHNEQFF. The CDR3 DNA follows: TGTGCCAGCAGCCCCAGACTAGCGGGGGGACACAATGAGCAGTTCTTC.

This clonotype was seen at least ten times. This rearrangement joins TRBV2 to TRBJ1-2; tentatively, D is TRBD1 (6 bases). With 0 bases removed from V and 7 bases from J, the gap between germline ends came to 12 bases. Germline CDR1 and CDR2: SNHLY and FYNNEI. The CDR3 is 14 residues long. CDR3 amino acids: CASSEAPYRAGYTF. The CDR3 DNA follows: TGTGCCAGCAGTGAAGCGCCTTACAGGGCTGGCTACACCTTC.

The V and J genes are TRBV9 and TRBJ1-1; unclear D gene. The CDR3 is 14 residues long. The germline V gene encodes CDR1 SGDLS and CDR2 YYNGEE. Between the trimmed V and J ends, which lost 7 bases and 0 bases, there was a span of 13 bases. The CDR3 protein is CASARSPMNTEAFF. CDR3 in DNA: TGTGCCAGCGCCAGATCCCCGATGAACACTGAAGCTTTCTTT.

This clonotype was counted a few times. The genes are TRBV5-1 and TRBJ1-4, with D perhaps matching TRBD1 (6 bases). The germline V and J ends were trimmed by 1 base and 5 bases, with 15 bases remaining between them. The germline V gene has CDR1 SGHRS and CDR2 YFSETQ. The CDR3 consists of 16 residues. CDR3 sequence reads: CASSLNYGQGNEKLFF. The CDR3 DNA sequence: TGCGCCAGCAGCTTGAATTATGGGCAGGGGAATGAAAAACTGTTTTTT.

The chain couples TRBV4-1 to TRBJ2-3; 9 bases are a match to TRBD2. CDR1 and CDR2 from the germline V gene are MGHRA and YSYEKL. The CDR3 is 16 residues long. V lost 0 bases to trimming and J lost 6 bases; unmatched junction nucleotides: 7. CDR3 protein: CASSQEEAGGGDTQYF. DNA of the CDR3: TGCGCCAGCAGCCAAGAGGAGGCGGGAGGGGGGGATACGCAGTATTTT.

Many counts were recorded for this clonotype. The J gene is TRBJ1-4, the V gene TRBV20-1; a weak D match, TRBD1 (6 bases). Germline assignment: CDR1 DFQATT and CDR2 SNEGSKA (reference sequence). The CDR3 spans 15 residues. V was shortened by 4 bases and J by 3 bases, with 15 bases between the two germline ends. CDR3 DNA: TGCAGTGCTACCCTCCCACAGGGATCTAATGAAAAACTGTTTTTT. Translation gives CSATLPQGSNEKLFF.

The table lists this clonotype with many counts. The V gene is TRBV7-2, the J gene TRBJ1-1, with D possibly being TRBD1 (5 bases). The CDR3 spans 13 residues. The V end lost 5 bases, the J end lost 4 bases, and 11 bases lay between the germline ends. Germline CDR1 and CDR2: SGHTA and FQGNSA. The CDR3 nucleotides are TGTGCCAGCAGCCTCAGGGCCTTCACTGAAGCTTTCTTT. It yields the protein CASSLRAFTEAFF.

This chain uses TRBV29-1 with TRBJ2-2; no clear D. The V and J ends lost 3 bases and 6 bases respectively, with 2 bases between them. The CDR3 has 10 residues. Per the germline V gene, CDR1 is SQVTM and CDR2 is ANQGSEA. This CDR3 reads CSVDSGELFF. The CDR3 DNA is TGCAGCGTTGATTCCGGGGAGCTGTTTTTT.

A note on this clonotype: Being one base from a much bigger clone, this may be a read error. V and J are TRBV7-9 and TRBJ2-4; the D is unclear. CDR3 length: 15 residues. CDR1 SEHNR and CDR2 FQNEAQ come from the germline V gene (reference sequence). V was trimmed by 8 bases and J by 0 bases, leaving 14 bases between them. CDR3 in amino acids: CASRPSGLAKNIQYF. As DNA, the CDR3 is TGTGCCAGCCGCCCCTCCGGGCTAGCCAAAAACATTCAGTACTTC.

This chain joins TRBV5-1 and TRBJ2-3, with 10 nucleotides matching TRBD2. The CDR3 loop spans 16 amino acids. CDR1 SGHRS and CDR2 YFSETQ come from the germline V gene. With V trimmed by 0 bases and J by 3 bases, 4 bases remained unmatched. CDR3 sequence: CASSLEASGSTDTQYF. The CDR3 DNA sequence: TGCGCCAGCAGCTTGGAGGCTAGCGGGAGTACAGATACGCAGTATTTT.

In this sample, this clonotype turned up many times. The gene calls are TRBV11-2 and TRBJ2-1; D is uncertain. The ends were cut back, 2 bases at V and 0 bases at J, with 14 bases in the middle. The CDR3 sequence is 17 residues long. Germline CDR1 is SGHAT and CDR2 is FQNNGV. In DNA, the CDR3 is TGTGCCAGCAGCTTATGGGGTCCACCCAGCTCCTACAATGAGCAGTTCTTC. Residues: CASSLWGPPSSYNEQFF. Combining the CDR3 with reference TRBV11-2 and TRBJ2-1 gives the whole variable domain EAGVAQSPRYKIIEKRQSVAFWCNPISGHATLYWYQQILGQGPKLLIQFQNNGVVDDSQLPKDRFSAERLKGVDSTLKIQPAKLEDSAVYLCASSLWGPPSSYNEQFFGPGTRLTVL.

This clonotype has ten or more counts. This rearrangement joins TRBV11-3 to TRBJ2-5; 10 bases align to TRBD1. Trimming took 5 bases from V and 1 from J; bases not matched to a gene: 4. Germline-derived CDR1 and CDR2 are SGHNT and YENEEA. The CDR3 contains 15 residues. In nucleotides, the CDR3 is TGTGCCAGCAGCACCGGGACAGGGGTCCAAGAGACCCAGTACTTC. The encoded protein is CASSTGTGVQETQYF.

This chain uses TRBV4-1 with TRBJ2-1; 7 bases agree with TRBD2. The CDR3 loop spans 13 amino acids. V was clipped by 0 bases and J by 8 bases; unmatched bases: 1. Germline V gene data show CDR1 as MGHRA and CDR2 as YSYEKL. CDR3 bases: TGCGCCAGCAGCCAAGAAGGGAGGGATGAGCAGTTCTTC. Its translation is CASSQEGRDEQFF.

The gene calls are TRBV7-8 and TRBJ2-3, with D uncertain. The CDR3 has 15 amino acids. Trimming pared 0 bases from V and 0 bases from J, leaving 7 bases between. Germline V lookup: CDR1 SGHVS, CDR2 FQNEAQ. The CDR3 coding sequence is TGTGCCAGCAGCTTAGCAACCGGTAGCACAGATACGCAGTATTTT. This encodes CASSLATGSTDTQYF.

This clonotype was observed at least ten times. The J gene is TRBJ1-5, the V gene TRBV12-3 or TRBV12-4; TRBD1 agrees at 7 bases. V dropped 5 bases and J dropped 8; count of bases not matched to a gene: 9. This CDR3 has 14 amino acids. This CDR3 reads CASSRHHRGKPQHF. In DNA form, the CDR3 reads TGTGCCAGCAGTCGGCACCACAGGGGTAAGCCCCAGCATTTT.

The V gene is TRBV2, the J gene TRBJ1-4; maybe TRBD1 (5 bases). Germline loops: CDR1 SNHLY, CDR2 FYNNEI. The CDR3 extends over 13 amino acids. V was trimmed by 0 bases and J by 10 bases, leaving 9 bases between them. CDR3 amino acids: CASSEAAGTKLFF. In DNA form, the CDR3 reads TGTGCCAGCAGTGAAGCGGCAGGGACAAAACTGTTTTTT. Full variable domain (outside the CDR3, taken from reference TRBV2 and TRBJ1-4): EPEVTQTPSHQVTQMGQEVILRCVPISNHLYFYWYRQILGQKVEFLVSFYNNEISEKSEIFDDQFSVERPDGSNFTLKIRSTKLEDSAMYFCASSEAAGTKLFFGSGTQLSVL.

This clonotype was picked up a small number of times. The V and J genes are TRBV14 and TRBJ2-7; D remains ambiguous. Germline V CDR1 and CDR2: SGHDN, FVKESK. The CDR3 covers 12 residues. The ends were cut back, 1 base at V and 4 bases at J, with 5 bases in the middle. CDR3 sequence reads: CASSQVPYEQYF. DNA of the CDR3: TGTGCCAGCAGCCAAGTTCCTTACGAGCAGTACTTC.

This clonotype has at least ten counts. V is TRBV27 and J is TRBJ1-4; D gene ambiguous. This CDR3 has 14 residues. Trimming cost V 5 bases and J 3 bases, with 10 bases left between them. Germline CDR1 MNHEY, CDR2 SMNVEV (reference sequence). The CDR3 spells CASSPRNPNEKLFF. The CDR3 nucleotides read TGTGCCAGCAGTCCTCGAAACCCTAATGAAAAACTGTTTTTT. Looking up the rest from reference TRBV27 and TRBJ1-4 gives the full variable domain: EAQVTQNPRYLITVTGKKLTVTCSQNMNHEYMSWYRQDPGLGLRQIYYSMNVEVTDKGDVPEGYKVSRKEKRNFPLILESPSPNQTSLYFCASSPRNPNEKLFFGSGTQLSVL.